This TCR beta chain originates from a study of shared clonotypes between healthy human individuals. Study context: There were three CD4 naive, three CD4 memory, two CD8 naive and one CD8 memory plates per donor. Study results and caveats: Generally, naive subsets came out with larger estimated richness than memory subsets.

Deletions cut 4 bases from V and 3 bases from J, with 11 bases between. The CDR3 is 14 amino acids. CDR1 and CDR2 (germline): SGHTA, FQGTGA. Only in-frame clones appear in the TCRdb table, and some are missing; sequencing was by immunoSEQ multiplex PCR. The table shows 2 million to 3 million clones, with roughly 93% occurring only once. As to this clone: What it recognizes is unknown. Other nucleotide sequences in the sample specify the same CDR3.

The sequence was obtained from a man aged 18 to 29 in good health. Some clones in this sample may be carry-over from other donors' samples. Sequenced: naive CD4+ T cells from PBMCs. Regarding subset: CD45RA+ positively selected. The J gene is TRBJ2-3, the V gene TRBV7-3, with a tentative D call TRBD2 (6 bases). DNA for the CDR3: TGTGCCAGCAGCTCCAGCGGAGGGACAGATACGCAGTATTTT. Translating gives CASSSSGGTDTQYF.